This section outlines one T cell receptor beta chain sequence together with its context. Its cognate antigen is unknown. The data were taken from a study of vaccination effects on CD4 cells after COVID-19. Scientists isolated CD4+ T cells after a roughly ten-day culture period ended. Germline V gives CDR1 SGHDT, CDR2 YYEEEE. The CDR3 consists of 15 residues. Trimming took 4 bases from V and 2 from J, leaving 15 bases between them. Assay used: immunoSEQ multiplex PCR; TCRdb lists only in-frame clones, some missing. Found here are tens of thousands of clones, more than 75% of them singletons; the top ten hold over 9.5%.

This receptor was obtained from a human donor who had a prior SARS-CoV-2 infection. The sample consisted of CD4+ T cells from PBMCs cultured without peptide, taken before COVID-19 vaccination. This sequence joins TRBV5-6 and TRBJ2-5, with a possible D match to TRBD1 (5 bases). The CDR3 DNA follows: TGTGCCAGCAGCATCAGACAGATAAATCAAGAGACCCAGTACTTC. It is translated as CASSIRQINQETQYF.